This entry lists 28 T cell receptor beta chains sequenced from one sample in a study of control samples from healthy donors and cancer patients. Sequencing was performed with immunoSEQ multiplex PCR; in TCRdb, only in-frame clones are kept and a portion is missing. In the table there are 130,000 or so clones, roughly nine tenths of which are singletons. Source material: PBMCs. The receptor source for this set is a man in his forties or fifties with head and neck cancer.

This clone was seen just once. The V call is TRBV27, the J call TRBJ2-3, with D uncertain. The CDR3 runs to 16 residues. Germline V CDR1 and CDR2: MNHEY, SMNVEV (reference sequence). The V end lost 2 bases, the J end lost 1 base, and 13 bases lay between the germline ends. The CDR3 region is CASSLERRPRTDTQYF. In nucleotides, the CDR3 is TGTGCCAGCAGTTTAGAGCGCCGACCCCGCACAGATACGCAGTATTTT.

V and J are TRBV9 and TRBJ2-7; a weak D match, TRBD2 (6 bases). The germline V gene has CDR1 SGDLS and CDR2 YYNGEE. Between the trimmed V and J ends, which lost 0 bases and 2 bases, there was a span of 9 bases. CDR3 size: 14 residues. CDR3 amino acids: CASSVGGIPYEQYF. The CDR3 DNA follows: TGTGCCAGCAGCGTAGGCGGGATACCCTACGAGCAGTACTTC.

This rearrangement joins TRBV5-1 to TRBJ2-3; TRBD1 matches at 8 bases. With 3 bases clipped from V and 7 bases from J, the junction kept 10 bases outside the gene matches. The CDR3 totals 15 residues. Looked up from germline, CDR1 is SGHRS and CDR2 is YFSETQ. The CDR3 spells CASSSDPGGLNTQYF. The CDR3 region has the DNA TGCGCCAGCAGCTCTGACCCAGGGGGCCTGAATACGCAGTATTTT.

CDR3 amino acids: CASTSSQGGDQPQHF. The CDR3 region has the DNA TGTGCCAGCACTTCCTCTCAGGGGGGCGATCAGCCCCAGCATTTT. The rearrangement links TRBV28 to TRBJ1-5, with 7 positions matching TRBD1. The CDR3 totals 15 residues. With V trimmed by 7 bases and J by 5 bases, 11 bases remained unmatched. Germline V gives CDR1 MDHEN, CDR2 SYDVKM.

The V gene is TRBV19, the J gene TRBJ2-2; no clear D gene. CDR3 length: 12 amino acids. The germline gives CDR1 LNHDA, CDR2 SQIVND (reference sequence). V lost 1 base and J 4 bases, leaving 1 base between the germline ends. The CDR3 loop reads CASSIGTGELFF. In nucleotides, the CDR3 is TGTGCCAGTAGTATAGGCACCGGGGAGCTGTTTTTT.

This chain connects TRBV5-1 to TRBJ1-1, with unresolved D. This CDR3 has 13 amino acids. V was shortened by 2 bases and J by 1 base, with 6 bases between the two germline ends. Germline V gene sequence: CDR1 SGHRS, CDR2 YFSETQ. The CDR3 is CASSFDGNTEAFF. The CDR3 bases are TGCGCCAGCAGCTTTGACGGGAACACTGAAGCTTTCTTT.

The chain uses TRBV7-3 and TRBJ1-1; D gene uncertain. Trimming removed 2 bases at V and 3 bases at J, with 7 bases between. This CDR3 comprises 13 residues. Per germline, CDR1 SGHTA and CDR2 FQGTGA. CDR3: CASSLREYTEAFF. The CDR3 region has the DNA TGTGCCAGCAGCTTACGAGAATACACTGAAGCTTTCTTT.

The chain carries TRBV29-1 and TRBJ2-4; 7 nucleotides align to TRBD1. J lost 0 bases, V lost 5 bases, and 7 bases had no gene match. CDR3 size: 15 residues. Germline V gene lookup returns CDR1 SQVTM and CDR2 ANQGSEA. Here the CDR3 DNA reads TGCAGCGTTCGAACCGGGACAGCAGCCAAAAACATTCAGTACTTC. Protein sequence: CSVRTGTAAKNIQYF.

The chain is built from TRBV5-1 and TRBJ1-1, with D unclear. V gave up 0 bases and J gave up 3 bases, with 12 bases separating them. CDR3 length equals 15 residues. In germline, CDR1 is SGHRS, CDR2 YFSETQ. The CDR3 here is CASSLEPGRDTEAFF. The CDR3 DNA reads TGCGCCAGCAGCTTGGAACCGGGGAGGGACACTGAAGCTTTCTTT.

Turning to this clone: Other DNA sequences in the same sample also yield this CDR3. The chain recombines TRBV20-1 with TRBJ1-1, with D tentatively TRBD1 (5 bases). V dropped 3 bases and J dropped 5 bases, with 10 bases sitting between them. Germline assignment: CDR1 DFQATT and CDR2 SNEGSKA (reference sequence). CDR3 length equals 12 residues. CDR3 nucleotides: TGCAGTGCTAGTGGGGGAGGAACTGAAGCTTTCTTT. Translating gives CSASGGGTEAFF.

The chain couples TRBV6-5 to TRBJ2-1; 8 bases are shared with TRBD1. The CDR3 covers 14 residues. Germline values: CDR1 MNHEY, CDR2 SVGAGI. V lost 2 bases to trimming and J lost 8 bases; unmatched junction nucleotides: 5. The CDR3 DNA reads TGTGCCAGCAGTTACGGCAGGGGGCGGGATGAGCAGTTCTTC. Its protein is CASSYGRGRDEQFF.

The rearrangement uses TRBV7-8 and TRBJ2-7; no definite D call. The germline gives CDR1 SGHVS, CDR2 FQNEAQ. V was cut by 2 bases and J by 2 bases, with 16 bases left in between. The CDR3 is 16 residues long. The CDR3 DNA sequence: TGTGCCAGCAGCTTACTGACGTCTTCTTCCCCCTACGAGCAGTACTTC. This sequence encodes CASSLLTSSSPYEQYF.

This chain uses TRBV5-1 with TRBJ2-2; 8 positions match TRBD1. The germline gives CDR1 SGHRS, CDR2 YFSETQ. Trimming removed 4 bases from V and 6 bases from J; junction bases left unmatched: 11. The CDR3 runs 16 residues. The CDR3, as DNA: TGCGCCAGCAGCGTCAGGGGGCGCTGGGCCCCCGGGGAGCTGTTTTTT. Translation: CASSVRGRWAPGELFF.

This chain links TRBV12-3 or TRBV12-4 with TRBJ1-3; D uncertain. The CDR3 has 13 amino acids. The ends were cut back, 8 bases at V and 4 bases at J, with 12 bases in the middle. The CDR3 DNA sequence: TGTGCCAGCGCCCGGGGATACGGAAACACCATATATTTT. Protein product: CASARGYGNTIYF.

This CDR3 is CASSLGTSGGAFLYEQYF. The CDR3 nucleotides read TGCGCCAGCAGCCTAGGGACTAGCGGGGGGGCGTTTCTCTACGAGCAGTACTTC. The rearrangement links TRBV5-1 to TRBJ2-7, with 16 nucleotides matching TRBD2. The CDR3 extends over 18 amino acids. V gave up 4 bases and J gave up 3 bases; unmatched junction bases: 10. The germline V gene has CDR1 SGHRS and CDR2 YFSETQ.

The genes are TRBV2 and TRBJ2-7, with D perhaps matching TRBD1 (5 bases). The CDR3 runs 15 residues. Trimming cost V 4 bases and J 4 bases, with 17 bases left between them. Germline V gene lookup returns CDR1 SNHLY and CDR2 FYNNEI. In nucleotides, the CDR3 is TGTGCCAGCAGTGGGCAGGGCAGGAGCTTATACGAGCAGTACTTC. Its protein product is CASSGQGRSLYEQYF.

The chain employs TRBV19 and TRBJ1-2, with D uncertain. The CDR3 is 13 amino acids. V dropped 6 bases and J dropped 4 bases, with 12 bases sitting between them. Germline loops: CDR1 LNHDA, CDR2 SQIVND (reference sequence). DNA of the CDR3: TGTGCCAGTAGCCCCCCAGCAGGCTATGGCTACACCTTC. This gives the protein CASSPPAGYGYTF.

The chain uses TRBV6-2 or TRBV6-3 and TRBJ2-2; D perhaps matches TRBD1 (6 bases). Germline values: CDR1 MNHEY, CDR2 SVGEGT. Trimming cost V 2 bases and J 2 bases, with 24 bases left between them. The CDR3 is 20 residues long. CDR3 in amino acids: CASSYTRKGNRAKNTGELFF. The CDR3 DNA follows: TGTGCCAGCAGTTACACTCGAAAGGGGAACAGGGCGAAAAACACCGGGGAGCTGTTTTTT.

The V gene is TRBV11-1, the J gene TRBJ2-5, with D hard to call. The CDR3 has 15 residues. Germline V gene sequence: CDR1 SGHAT, CDR2 FQDESV (reference sequence). V was clipped by 2 bases and J by 4 bases, with 14 bases between them. The CDR3 loop reads CASSLSHSKAETQYF. The DNA of the CDR3 is TGTGCCAGCAGCTTAAGCCACAGTAAAGCAGAGACCCAGTACTTC.

V usage is TRBV2 and J usage is TRBJ2-3, with D maybe TRBD2 (5 bases). CDR1 and CDR2 (germline): SNHLY, FYNNEI. Trimming shortened V by 7 bases and J by 4 bases, and 18 bases separated the two germline ends. The CDR3 loop spans 15 amino acids. CDR3 in DNA: TGTGCCAGCATTCCACCTGGAGGTAACCCAGATACGCAGTATTTT. The encoded protein is CASIPPGGNPDTQYF.

The table lists this clone with a few counts. V gene TRBV3-1 (or the pseudogene TRBV3-2) combines with J gene TRBJ2-1, with 8 bases lining up with TRBD2. With V trimmed by 3 bases and J by 6 bases, 10 bases remained unmatched. From germline, CDR1 is LGHDT and CDR2 YNNKEL (reference sequence). CDR3 length: 16 residues. The CDR3 loop is CASSHGGSGSSNEQFF. CDR3 DNA: TGTGCCAGCAGCCACGGTGGGAGCGGGAGTTCCAATGAGCAGTTCTTC.

J is TRBJ2-7 and V is TRBV10-3; maybe TRBD2 (5 bases). Looked up from germline, CDR1 is ENHRY and CDR2 is SYGVKD. The V end was cut by 7 bases, the J end by 3 bases, with 7 bases between. The length of the CDR3 is 11 residues. This CDR3 is CAINEGYEQYF. The CDR3 region has the DNA TGTGCCATCAACGAGGGCTACGAGCAGTACTTC.

The chain recombines TRBV4-1 with TRBJ2-1; 11 nucleotides match TRBD2. CDR3 size: 19 residues. Germline V gene lookup returns CDR1 MGHRA and CDR2 YSYEKL. V shed 1 base and J 1 base; nucleotides not matched to a gene: 9. The DNA of the CDR3 is TGCGCCAGCAGCCAAGCGGTTATAGCGGGAGGGAATTCCTACAATGAGCAGTTCTTC. Amino acid sequence: CASSQAVIAGGNSYNEQFF.

The rearrangement links TRBV29-1 to TRBJ2-7; 11 bases are a match to TRBD1. V was clipped by 7 bases and J by 2 bases; unmatched bases: 4. The CDR3 has 13 residues. Looked up from germline, CDR1 is SQVTM and CDR2 is ANQGSEA. The CDR3 is CSARDRGAYEQYF. DNA of the CDR3: TGCAGCGCTCGGGACAGGGGGGCCTACGAGCAGTACTTC.

This sequence joins TRBV2 and TRBJ2-2; 7 positions agree with TRBD1. The germline CDR1 and CDR2 sequences are SNHLY and FYNNEI. The CDR3 extends over 14 amino acids. With 6 bases clipped from V and 4 bases from J, the junction kept 5 bases outside the gene matches. The CDR3 spells CASRVGTVTGELFF. CDR3 DNA sequence: TGTGCCAGCAGGGTTGGGACAGTCACCGGGGAGCTGTTTTTT.

The chain recombines TRBV19 with TRBJ2-7; the match to TRBD1 covers 10 bases. The CDR3 is 13 amino acids. Germline CDR1 and CDR2: LNHDA and SQIVND (reference sequence). J was trimmed by 7 bases and V by 3 bases; bases with no gene match: 3. The CDR3 here is CASSMGTGVEQYF. In nucleotides, the CDR3 is TGTGCCAGTAGTATGGGGACAGGGGTGGAGCAGTACTTC.

The gene calls are TRBV2 and TRBJ1-2; 10 nucleotides line up with TRBD1. Germline-derived CDR1 and CDR2 are SNHLY and FYNNEI. The CDR3 runs 18 residues. With V trimmed by 6 bases and J by 4 bases, 17 bases remained unmatched. CDR3 coding DNA: TGTGCCAGCAGGGCCACCGCCACCGGGACAGGGGATCGCTATGGCTACACCTTC. It is translated as CASRATATGTGDRYGYTF.

This chain connects TRBV11-3 to TRBJ1-1; D gene unclear. Germline CDR1 and CDR2: SGHNT and YENEEA. CDR3 length: 10 residues. The V gene lost 5 bases and the J gene lost 11 bases, with 9 bases spanning the gap. CDR3 nucleotide sequence: TGTGCCAGCAGCCCCCCGGCGGCTTTCTTT. Protein sequence: CASSPPAAFF.